The subject of this entry is one T cell receptor beta chain. The data are from a study of blood T cell repertoires in COVID-19. Sequencing used immunoSEQ multiplex PCR; TCRdb keeps in-frame clones, though not all of them. Among a few hundred thousand clones listed, 89% were seen once. This CDR3 spans 12 amino acids. Germline V gene data show CDR1 as GTSNPN and CDR2 as SVGIG (reference sequence). V was trimmed by 0 bases and J by 9 bases, leaving 11 bases between them. The TCR was taken from a woman in her sixties with COVID-19, enrolled during active disease. Material for sequencing was peripheral blood. The chain has TRBV30 and TRBJ2-5; possibly TRBD1 for D (5 bases). The CDR3 DNA sequence: TGTGCCTGGAGTGTACAGTCAGGGTCCCAGTACTTC. Its protein product is CAWSVQSGSQYF.